This T cell receptor beta chain originates from a study of blood T cell dynamics during melanoma immunotherapy. Indicated time point: pre-treatment baseline. Apart from two fast progressors, RECIST 1.1 response was judged 12 weeks post-infusion. Every bulk PBMC sample received the same 350 ng of DNA. Assay used: immunoSEQ multiplex PCR; TCRdb lists only in-frame clones, some missing. The sample holds more than 10,000 clones, approximately 85% seen once. Germline V CDR1 and CDR2: PRHDT, FYEKMQ (reference sequence). The CDR3 runs 13 residues. V gave up 6 bases and J gave up 5 bases, with 14 bases separating them.

Sequences were derived from blood, sampled from a patient treated with checkpoint blockade. The rearrangement uses TRBV13 and TRBJ2-7; tentative D call: TRBD1 (5 bases). This receptor was taken from a human donor with melanoma. CDR3 nucleotide sequence: TGTGCCAGCAGTTACTCAGGGTCCGACGAGCAGTACTTC. It yields the protein CASSYSGSDEQYF.